This record concerns one T cell receptor (beta chain) sequence. A much larger clone differs from this one at a single base, so this may be a read error. The CDR3 runs 14 residues. These data are taken from a study of patients and donors after allogeneic stem cell transplantation. TCRdb re-derived calls from the RT-PCR reads in MiXCR, one entry per CDR3 protein. The sample lists more than 150,000 distinct CDR3 sequences, roughly 24% occurring once. This TCR was sampled from a human donor who was either an allogeneic HSCT recipient or a stem cell or donor lymphocyte infusion donor (not recorded which). It is not recorded whose cells these are; they may come from a transplant donor. The V and J genes are TRBV12-3 or TRBV12-4 and TRBJ1-2; 9 nucleotides match TRBD1. Sequencing used blood, either unsorted or a sorted T cell fraction (not recorded which). The CDR3 is CASSRDREIYGFTF. The CDR3 DNA sequence: TGTGCCAGCAGTAGGGACAGGGAAATCTATGGCTTCACCTTC.